The clone carrying this T cell receptor (beta chain) is deemed medium-sized. This specimen comes from a study of T and B cells in COVID-19 patients. TRB rearrangements were amplified by multiplex PCR with BIOMED2 TRB-A/B primers. Each CDR3 protein is one row after TCRdb ran MiXCR on the multiplex PCR reads. The profile shows approximately 5,500 distinct CDR3 sequences, 20% to 25% of them singletons. Germline V gene sequence: CDR1 LNHDA, CDR2 SQIVND (reference sequence). The CDR3 covers 16 residues. The trim removed 5 bases at V and 7 bases at J, leaving 13 bases unmatched. TRB was amplified from around 250-500 ng of blood genomic DNA.

Sequencing used blood. This receptor was identified in a human donor with active COVID-19. V and J are TRBV19 and TRBJ1-4, with 7 nucleotides matching TRBD1. The CDR3 loop is CASSGRRGDSLEKLFF. CDR3 DNA: TGTGCCAGTAGTGGACGGCGGGGGGACAGCCTTGAAAAACTGTTTTTT.